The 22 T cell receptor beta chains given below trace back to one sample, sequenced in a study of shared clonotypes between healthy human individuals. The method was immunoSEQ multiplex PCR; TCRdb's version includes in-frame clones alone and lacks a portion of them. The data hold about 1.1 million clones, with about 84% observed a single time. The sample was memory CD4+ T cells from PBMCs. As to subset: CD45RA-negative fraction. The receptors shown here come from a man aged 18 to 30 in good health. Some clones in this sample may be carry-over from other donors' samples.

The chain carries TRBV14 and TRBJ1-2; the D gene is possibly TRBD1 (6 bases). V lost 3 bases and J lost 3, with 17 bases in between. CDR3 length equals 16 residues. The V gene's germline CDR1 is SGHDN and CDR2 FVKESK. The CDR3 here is CASSHTTGIRDYGYTF. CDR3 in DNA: TGTGCCAGCAGCCATACCACAGGGATACGTGACTATGGCTACACCTTC.

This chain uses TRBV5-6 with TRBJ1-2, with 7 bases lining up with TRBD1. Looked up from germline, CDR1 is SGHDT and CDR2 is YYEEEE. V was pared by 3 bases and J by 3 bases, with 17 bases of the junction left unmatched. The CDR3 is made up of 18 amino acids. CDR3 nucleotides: TGTGCCAGCAGCTACCTCCATCGACGACAGGGCCTATACTATGGCTACACCTTC. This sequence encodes CASSYLHRRQGLYYGYTF.

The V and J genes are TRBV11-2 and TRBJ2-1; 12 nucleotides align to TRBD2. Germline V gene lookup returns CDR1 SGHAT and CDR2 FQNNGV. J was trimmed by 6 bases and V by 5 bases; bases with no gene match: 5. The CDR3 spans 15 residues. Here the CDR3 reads CASSPGLAGLNEQFF. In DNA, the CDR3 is TGTGCCAGCAGCCCTGGACTAGCGGGGCTCAATGAGCAGTTCTTC.

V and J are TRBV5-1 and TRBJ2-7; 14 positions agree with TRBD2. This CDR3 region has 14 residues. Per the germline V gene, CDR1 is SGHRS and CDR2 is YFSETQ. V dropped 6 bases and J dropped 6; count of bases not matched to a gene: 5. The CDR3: CASMGLAGEGEQYF. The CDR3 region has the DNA TGCGCCAGCATGGGACTAGCGGGAGAGGGCGAGCAGTACTTC.

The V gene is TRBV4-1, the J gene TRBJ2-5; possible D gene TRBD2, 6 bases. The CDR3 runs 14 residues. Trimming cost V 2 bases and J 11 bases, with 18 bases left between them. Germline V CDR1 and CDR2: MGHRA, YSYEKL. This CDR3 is CASSQRREGREQYF. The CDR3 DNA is TGCGCCAGCAGCCAAAGGCGCGAGGGCCGGGAGCAGTACTTC.

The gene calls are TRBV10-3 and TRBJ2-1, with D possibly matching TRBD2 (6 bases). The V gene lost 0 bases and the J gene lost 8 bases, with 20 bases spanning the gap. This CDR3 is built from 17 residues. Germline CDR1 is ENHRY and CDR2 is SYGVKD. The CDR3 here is CAISESLASRTSYEQFF. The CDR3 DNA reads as TGTGCCATCAGTGAGTCTCTAGCGAGTCGCACTTCGTATGAGCAGTTCTTC.

CDR3 bases: TGTGCCATCAGTGGGGACAGGGGGGGAACCTACGAGCAGTACTTC. Encoded protein: CAISGDRGGTYEQYF. The chain is built from TRBV10-3 and TRBJ2-7, with TRBD1 matching 11 bases. Losses at the gene ends were 4 bases for V and 2 bases for J; bases not matched to a gene: 4. Germline CDR1 is ENHRY and CDR2 is SYGVKD. The CDR3 loop spans 15 amino acids.

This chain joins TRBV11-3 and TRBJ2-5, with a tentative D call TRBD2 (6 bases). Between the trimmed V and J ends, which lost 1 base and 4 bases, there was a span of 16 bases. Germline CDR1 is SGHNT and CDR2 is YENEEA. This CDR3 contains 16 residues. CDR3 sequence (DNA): TGTGCCAGCAGCTTAGGGTTCGGGCAGGGAGGAGAGACCCAGTACTTC. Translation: CASSLGFGQGGETQYF.

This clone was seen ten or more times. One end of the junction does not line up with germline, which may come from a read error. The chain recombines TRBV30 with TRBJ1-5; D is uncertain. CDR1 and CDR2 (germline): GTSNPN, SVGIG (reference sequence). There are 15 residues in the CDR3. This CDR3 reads CAWSPPDWTYQPQHF. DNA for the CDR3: TGTGCCTGGAGTCCCCCGGACTGGACCTATCAACCCCAGCATTTT.

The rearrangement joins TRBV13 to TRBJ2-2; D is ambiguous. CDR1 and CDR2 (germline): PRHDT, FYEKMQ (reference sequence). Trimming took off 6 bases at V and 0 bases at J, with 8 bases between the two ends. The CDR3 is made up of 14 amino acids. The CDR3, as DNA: TGTGCCAGCAGGAGGACGGCGAACACCGGGGAGCTGTTTTTT. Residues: CASRRTANTGELFF. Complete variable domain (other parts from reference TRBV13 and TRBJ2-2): AAGVIQSPRHLIKEKRETATLKCYPIPRHDTVYWYQQGPGQDPQFLISFYEKMQSDKGSIPDRFSAQQFSDYHSELNMSSLELGDSALYFCASRRTANTGELFFGEGSRLTVL.

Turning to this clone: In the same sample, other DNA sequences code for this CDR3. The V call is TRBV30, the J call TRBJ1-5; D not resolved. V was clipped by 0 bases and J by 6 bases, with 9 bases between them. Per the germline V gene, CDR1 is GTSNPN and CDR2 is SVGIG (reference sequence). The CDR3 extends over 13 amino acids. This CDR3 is CAWSVRGGQPQHF. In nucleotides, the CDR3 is TGTGCCTGGAGTGTACGAGGCGGTCAGCCCCAGCATTTT. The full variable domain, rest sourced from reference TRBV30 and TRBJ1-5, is SQTIHQWPATLVQPVGSPLSLECTVEGTSNPNLYWYRQAAGRGLQLLFYSVGIGQISSEVPQNLSASRPQDRQFILSSKKLLLSDSGFYLCAWSVRGGQPQHFGDGTRLSIL.

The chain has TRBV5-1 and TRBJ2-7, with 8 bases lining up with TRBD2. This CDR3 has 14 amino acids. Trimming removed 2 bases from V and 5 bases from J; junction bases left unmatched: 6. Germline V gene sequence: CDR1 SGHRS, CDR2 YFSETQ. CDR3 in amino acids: CASSFTGRAHEQYF. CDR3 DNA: TGCGCCAGCAGCTTTACCGGGAGGGCGCACGAGCAGTACTTC.

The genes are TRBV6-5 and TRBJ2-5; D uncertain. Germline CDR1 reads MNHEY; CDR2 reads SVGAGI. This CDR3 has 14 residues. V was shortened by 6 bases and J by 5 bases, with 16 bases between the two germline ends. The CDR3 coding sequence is TGTGCCAGCAGCATAGACACCCGAGTGGAGACCCAGTACTTC. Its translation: CASSIDTRVETQYF.

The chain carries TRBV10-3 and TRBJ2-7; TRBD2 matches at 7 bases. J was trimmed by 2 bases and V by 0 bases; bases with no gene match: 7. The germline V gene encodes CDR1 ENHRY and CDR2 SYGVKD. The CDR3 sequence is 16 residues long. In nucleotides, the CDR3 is TGTGCCATCAGTGAGTCGACAGCTAGCGGAGCCTACGAGCAGTACTTC. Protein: CAISESTASGAYEQYF.

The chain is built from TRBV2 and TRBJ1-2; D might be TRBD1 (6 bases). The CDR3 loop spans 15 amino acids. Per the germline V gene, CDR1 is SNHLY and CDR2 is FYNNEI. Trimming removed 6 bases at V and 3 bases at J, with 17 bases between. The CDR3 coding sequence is TGTGCCAGCAGGGCTACAGGGACCCCAGACTATGGCTACACCTTC. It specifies CASRATGTPDYGYTF.

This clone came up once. The CDR3 nucleotides read TGTGCCTGGAGTACAGGGGCACTTAATGAAAAACTGTTTTTT. It encodes CAWSTGALNEKLFF. The genes are TRBV30 and TRBJ1-4; 7 bases match TRBD1. Germline V gives CDR1 GTSNPN, CDR2 SVGIG (reference sequence). The CDR3 covers 14 residues. V gave up 2 bases and J gave up 4 bases; unmatched junction bases: 4.

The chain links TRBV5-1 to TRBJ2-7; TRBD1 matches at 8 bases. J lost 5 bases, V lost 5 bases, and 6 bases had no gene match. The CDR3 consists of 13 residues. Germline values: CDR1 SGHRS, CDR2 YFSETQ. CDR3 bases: TGCGCCAGCAGGGACAGGGTTGATAACGAGCAGTACTTC. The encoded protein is CASRDRVDNEQYF.

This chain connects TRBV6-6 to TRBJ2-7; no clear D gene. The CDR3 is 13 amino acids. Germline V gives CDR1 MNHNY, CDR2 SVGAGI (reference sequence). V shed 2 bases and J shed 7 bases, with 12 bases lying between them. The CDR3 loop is CASSYRAISEQYF. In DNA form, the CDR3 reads TGTGCCAGCAGTTACCGGGCGATCTCTGAGCAGTACTTC.

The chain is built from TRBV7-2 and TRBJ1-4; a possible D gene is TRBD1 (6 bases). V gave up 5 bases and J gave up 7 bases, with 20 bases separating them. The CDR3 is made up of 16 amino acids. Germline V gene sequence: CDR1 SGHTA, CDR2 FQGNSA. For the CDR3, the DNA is TGTGCCAGCAGCGTCACATATGCGGCAGGGGCTGAAAAACTGTTTTTT. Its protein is CASSVTYAAGAEKLFF.

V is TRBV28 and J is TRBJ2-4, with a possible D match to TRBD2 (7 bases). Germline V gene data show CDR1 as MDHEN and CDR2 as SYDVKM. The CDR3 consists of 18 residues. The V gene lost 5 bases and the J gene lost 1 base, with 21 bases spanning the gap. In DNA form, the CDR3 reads TGTGCCAGCAGTCTACTAGCGAGGGGGAGAGGGGCCAAAAACATTCAGTACTTC. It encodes CASSLLARGRGAKNIQYF. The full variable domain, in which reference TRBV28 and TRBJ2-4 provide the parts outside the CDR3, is DVKVTQSSRYLVKRTGEKVFLECVQDMDHENMFWYRQDPGLGLRLIYFSYDVKMKEKGDIPEGYSVSREKKERFSLILESASTNQTSMYLCASSLLARGRGAKNIQYFGAGTRLSVL.

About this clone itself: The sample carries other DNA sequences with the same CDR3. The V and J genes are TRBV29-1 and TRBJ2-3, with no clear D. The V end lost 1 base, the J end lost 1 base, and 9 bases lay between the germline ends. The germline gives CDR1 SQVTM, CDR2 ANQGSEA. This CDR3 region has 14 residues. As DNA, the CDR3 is TGCAGCGTTGAAGGAGCTCGCGGCACAGATACGCAGTATTTT. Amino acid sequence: CSVEGARGTDTQYF.

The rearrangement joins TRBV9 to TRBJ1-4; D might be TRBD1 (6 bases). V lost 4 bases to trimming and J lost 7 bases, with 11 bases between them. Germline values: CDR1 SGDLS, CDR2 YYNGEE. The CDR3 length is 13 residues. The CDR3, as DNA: TGTGCCAGCAGCCCCGGGGGGGCTGAAAAACTGTTTTTT. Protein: CASSPGGAEKLFF.